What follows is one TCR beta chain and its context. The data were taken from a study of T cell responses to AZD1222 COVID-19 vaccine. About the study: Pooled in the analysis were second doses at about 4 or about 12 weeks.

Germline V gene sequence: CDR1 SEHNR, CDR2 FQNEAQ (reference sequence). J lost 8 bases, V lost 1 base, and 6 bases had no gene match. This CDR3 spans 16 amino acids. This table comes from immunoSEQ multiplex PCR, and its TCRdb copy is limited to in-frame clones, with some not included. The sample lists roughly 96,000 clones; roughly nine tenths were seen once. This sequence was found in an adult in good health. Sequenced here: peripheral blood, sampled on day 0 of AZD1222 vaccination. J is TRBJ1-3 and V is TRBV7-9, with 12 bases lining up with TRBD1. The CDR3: CASSLVVGTGGHTIYF. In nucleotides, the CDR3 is TGTGCCAGCAGCTTAGTGGTCGGGACAGGGGGCCACACCATATATTTT.